One and the same sample provided the 9 T cell receptor beta chains below, sequenced in a study of CD8 T cells in ankylosing spondylitis. Each CDR3 protein gets one entry after TCRdb re-called the 5' RACE reads with MiXCR. This table holds about 250,000 distinct CDR3 sequences, around 25% found once. The specimen sequenced was blood, either unsorted or a sorted T cell fraction (not recorded which). The receptor set was obtained from a male donor with ankylosing spondylitis or in good health (not recorded which).

The chain recombines TRBV12-3 or TRBV12-4 with TRBJ2-6; D perhaps matches TRBD1 (6 bases). CDR3 size: 16 residues. V was clipped by 8 bases and J by 0 bases, with 14 bases between them. The CDR3: CASADRSFSGANVLTF. CDR3 in DNA: TGTGCCAGCGCGGACAGATCCTTCTCTGGGGCCAACGTCCTGACTTTC.

This clonotype came up a few times. The genes are TRBV27 and TRBJ1-1; D call uncertain. V lost 4 bases and J lost 4, with 25 bases in between. This CDR3 comprises 18 residues. Germline V gene data show CDR1 as MNHEY and CDR2 as SMNVEV (reference sequence). The CDR3 loop is CASSSTLLGGVGGTEAFF. The CDR3 DNA reads TGTGCCAGCAGTTCCACATTGTTGGGTGGGGTTGGAGGCACTGAAGCTTTCTTT.

This clonotype was observed many times. The chain carries TRBV4-1 and TRBJ1-2; 7 nucleotides line up with TRBD1. Trimming removed 4 bases from V and 1 base from J; junction bases left unmatched: 3. This CDR3 has 14 residues. Per the germline V gene, CDR1 is MGHRA and CDR2 is YSYEKL. The CDR3 region has the DNA TGCGCCAGCAGCCCGACAGGGATTAACTATGGCTACACCTTC. Translated, it gives CASSPTGINYGYTF.

This clonotype showed up many times. The V gene is TRBV7-2, the J gene TRBJ1-5; 11 nucleotides align to TRBD1. Germline CDR1 reads SGHTA; CDR2 reads FQGNSA. CDR3 length: 15 residues. Trimming cost V 4 bases and J 2 bases; bases outside gene matches: 1. The CDR3 spells CASSWDRGGNQPQHF. CDR3 nucleotide sequence: TGTGCCAGCAGCTGGGACAGGGGGGGCAATCAGCCCCAGCATTTT.

In this sample, this clonotype turned up a few times. The chain combines TRBV20-1 with TRBJ2-7, with 9 bases lining up with TRBD2. This CDR3 is 16 amino acids long. Per germline, CDR1 DFQATT and CDR2 SNEGSKA (reference sequence). V was clipped by 6 bases and J by 2 bases; unmatched bases: 14. CDR3 in amino acids: CSARPPLGGGAYEQYF. For the CDR3, the DNA is TGCAGTGCAAGACCCCCACTGGGCGGGGGGGCCTACGAGCAGTACTTC.

This clonotype has at least ten counts. The gene calls are TRBV20-1 and TRBJ2-3; TRBD1 agrees at 8 bases. Trimming removed 6 bases from V and 0 bases from J; junction bases left unmatched: 2. The CDR3 runs to 13 residues. The germline gives CDR1 DFQATT, CDR2 SNEGSKA (reference sequence). The CDR3 sequence: CSARQGSTDTQYF. CDR3 sequence (DNA): TGCAGTGCCCGACAGGGGAGCACAGATACGCAGTATTTT.

Many counts were recorded for this clonotype. V gene TRBV29-1 combines with J gene TRBJ1-1, with a possible D match to TRBD1 (5 bases). V dropped 6 bases and J dropped 8 bases, with 19 bases sitting between them. The CDR3 has 13 residues. Germline V gene lookup returns CDR1 SQVTM and CDR2 ANQGSEA. The CDR3 sequence is CSVYPDIAGEAFF. Here the CDR3 DNA reads TGCAGCGTCTACCCAGACATCGCAGGGGAAGCTTTCTTT.

The rearrangement joins TRBV6-1 to TRBJ2-7; D not resolved. There are 16 residues in the CDR3. The germline CDR1 and CDR2 sequences are MNHNS and SASEGT. V lost 2 bases and J 6 bases, leaving 20 bases between the germline ends. The CDR3 loop is CASSEPGSPSLFEQYF. In DNA, the CDR3 is TGTGCCAGCAGTGAACCCGGGTCTCCCTCGCTATTCGAGCAGTACTTC.

As to this clonotype: One end of the junction varies from germline; a read error may be responsible. The chain joins TRBV27 to TRBJ2-7, with 8 positions matching TRBD1. This CDR3 has 14 residues. CDR1 MNHEY and CDR2 SMNVEV come from the germline V gene (reference sequence). CDR3 coding DNA: TGTGCCAGCAGTCCATCGACAGGGGAGTACGAGCGGTACTTC. Its translation: CASSPSTGEYERYF.